This passage covers 17 T cell receptor beta chains from one sample sequenced in a study of CXCR3-negative and CXCR3-positive naive CD8 T cells. UMI-labeled TRB cDNA libraries were prepared by 5' RACE. Following a re-call of the 5' RACE reads, TCRdb has one entry per CDR3 protein and lacks DNA. The listing records some 130,000 distinct CDR3 sequences. The sequenced sample was naive CXCR3- CD8+ T cells from blood. Subset noted: CD45RO-CCR7+CD27+CD95- naive CD8+ T cells lacking CXCR3 (TNR3-). All receptors derive from a human donor in good health. Some clones in this sample may be carry-over from other donors' samples.

The chain has TRBV25-1 and TRBJ2-1; the D gene TCRdb calls, TRBD1, cannot be checked with no DNA. This CDR3 is 15 amino acids long. Germline-derived CDR1 and CDR2 are MGHDK and SYGVNS. CDR3: CASSEWGGSRDEQFF.

V and J are TRBV28 and TRBJ1-2; TCRdb calls TRBD1, which cannot be checked without DNA. Germline V lookup: CDR1 MDHEN, CDR2 SYDVKM. This CDR3 spans 14 amino acids. CDR3 loop: CASTPRTGNYGYTF.

The chain combines TRBV19 with TRBJ2-7; TCRdb reports TRBD1, a call that lacks DNA to check it against. This CDR3 spans 13 amino acids. In germline, CDR1 is LNHDA, CDR2 SQIVND (reference sequence). CDR3: CASAGTGEDEQYF.

This chain links TRBV5-5 with TRBJ1-5; TCRdb calls TRBD1, which cannot be checked without DNA. The CDR3 runs 15 residues. Looked up from germline, CDR1 is SGHKS and CDR2 is YYEKEE (reference sequence). This CDR3 reads CASSLGQGLSQPQHF.

This chain uses TRBV29-1 with TRBJ2-7. CDR1 and CDR2 (germline): SQVTM, ANQGSEA. CDR3 size: 14 residues. The CDR3 region is CSVLIAGGPYEQYF.

This chain links TRBV7-9 with TRBJ2-1; TCRdb reports TRBD2, a call that lacks DNA to check it against. CDR1 and CDR2 from the germline V gene are SEHNR and FQNEAQ (reference sequence). This CDR3 region has 13 residues. This CDR3 is CASSLVAGEVPFF.

This chain connects TRBV29-1 to TRBJ1-4; the TCRdb D gene call, TRBD1, has no DNA to confirm it. This CDR3 has 16 residues. The germline gives CDR1 SQVTM, CDR2 ANQGSEA. The chain's CDR3 is CSVEAGRGGGNEKLFF.

V and J are TRBV20-1 and TRBJ2-7; checking the TCRdb D call of TRBD2 is not possible without DNA. This CDR3 has 13 residues. Germline V gene data show CDR1 as DFQATT and CDR2 as SNEGSKA (reference sequence). This chain's CDR3 is CSARGHQSYEQYF.

The chain is built from TRBV29-1 and TRBJ2-1. The CDR3 loop spans 12 amino acids. Germline V CDR1 and CDR2: SQVTM, ANQGSEA. CDR3 sequence: CSAEELNNEQFF.

This chain joins TRBV29-1 and TRBJ2-1; TCRdb calls TRBD1, which cannot be checked without DNA. The CDR3 has 19 residues. The germline CDR1 and CDR2 sequences are SQVTM and ANQGSEA. This CDR3 reads CSVDHYRDRGNKFYNEQFF.

This chain connects TRBV7-9 to TRBJ2-7. In germline, CDR1 is SEHNR, CDR2 FQNEAQ (reference sequence). CDR3 length: 11 residues. The CDR3 here is CASSSSGEQYF. Supplemented by reference TRBV7-9 and TRBJ2-7, the full variable domain reads DTGVSQNPRHKITKRGQNVTFRCDPISEHNRLYWYRQTLGQGPEFLTYFQNEAQLEKSRLLSDRFSAERPKGSFSTLEIQRTEQGDSAMYLCASSSSGEQYFGPGTRLTVT.

V is TRBV5-1 and J is TRBJ2-3; TCRdb's assignment of TRBD1 cannot be checked, as there is no DNA. The length of the CDR3 is 17 residues. Germline CDR1 SGHRS, CDR2 YFSETQ. The CDR3 loop is CASSLDPASGLTDTQYF.

The V call is TRBV28, the J call TRBJ2-7. Germline V gene sequence: CDR1 MDHEN, CDR2 SYDVKM. The CDR3 contains 12 residues. CDR3 protein: CASSVKQYEQYF. Supplemented by reference TRBV28 and TRBJ2-7, the full variable domain reads DVKVTQSSRYLVKRTGEKVFLECVQDMDHENMFWYRQDPGLGLRLIYFSYDVKMKEKGDIPEGYSVSREKKERFSLILESASTNQTSMYLCASSVKQYEQYFGPGTRLTVT.

J is TRBJ1-1 and V is TRBV11-2. The CDR3 runs 14 residues. CDR1 and CDR2 (germline): SGHAT, FQNNGV. This chain's CDR3 is CASSLEEGITEAFF.

This chain connects TRBV2 to TRBJ2-7. CDR1 and CDR2 from the germline V gene are SNHLY and FYNNEI. The CDR3 extends over 13 amino acids. The CDR3 sequence: CASSEYVTYEQYF.

The chain carries TRBV5-5 and TRBJ2-2; TCRdb names TRBD1, which stays unverified in the absence of DNA. CDR3 size: 14 residues. Germline CDR1 is SGHKS and CDR2 is YYEKEE (reference sequence). CDR3 region: CATHGTGLPGELFF.

V usage is TRBV6-2 or TRBV6-3 and J usage is TRBJ2-7. This CDR3 is 15 amino acids long. Per germline, CDR1 MNHEY and CDR2 SVGEGT. The CDR3 protein is CASSYSTVGPDEQYF.